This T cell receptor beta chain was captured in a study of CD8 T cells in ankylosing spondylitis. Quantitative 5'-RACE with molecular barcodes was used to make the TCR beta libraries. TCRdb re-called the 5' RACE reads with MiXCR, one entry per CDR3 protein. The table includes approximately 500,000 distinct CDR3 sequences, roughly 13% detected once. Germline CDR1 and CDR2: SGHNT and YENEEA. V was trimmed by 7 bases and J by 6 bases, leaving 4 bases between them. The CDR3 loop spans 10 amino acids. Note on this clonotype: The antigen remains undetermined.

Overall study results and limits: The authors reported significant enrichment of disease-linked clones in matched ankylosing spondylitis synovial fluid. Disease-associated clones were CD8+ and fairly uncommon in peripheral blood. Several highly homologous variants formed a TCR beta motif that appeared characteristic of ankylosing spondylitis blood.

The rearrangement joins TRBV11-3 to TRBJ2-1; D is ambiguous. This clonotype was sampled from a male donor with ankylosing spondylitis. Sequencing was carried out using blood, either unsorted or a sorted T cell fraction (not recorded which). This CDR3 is CASTLNEQFF. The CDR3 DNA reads TGTGCCAGCACCCTCAATGAGCAGTTCTTC.